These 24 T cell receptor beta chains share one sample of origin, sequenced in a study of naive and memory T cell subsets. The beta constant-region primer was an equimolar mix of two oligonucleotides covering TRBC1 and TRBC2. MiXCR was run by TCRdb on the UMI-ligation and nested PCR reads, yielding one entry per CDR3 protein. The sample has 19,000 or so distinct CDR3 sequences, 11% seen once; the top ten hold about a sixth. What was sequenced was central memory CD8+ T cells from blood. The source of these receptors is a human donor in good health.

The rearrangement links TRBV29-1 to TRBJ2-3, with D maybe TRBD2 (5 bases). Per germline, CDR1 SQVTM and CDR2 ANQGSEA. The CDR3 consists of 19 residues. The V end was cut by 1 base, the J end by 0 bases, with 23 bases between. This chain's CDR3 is CSVEGLAVGFIFSTDTQYF. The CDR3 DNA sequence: TGCAGCGTTGAAGGGCTAGCCGTCGGTTTCATCTTCAGCACAGATACGCAGTATTTT.

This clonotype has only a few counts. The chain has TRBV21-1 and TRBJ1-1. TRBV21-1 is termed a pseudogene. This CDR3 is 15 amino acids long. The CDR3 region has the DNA TGTGCCAGCAGCAAGGTTTTGGCGTCGGACACTGAAGCTTTCTTT. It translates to CASSKVLASDTEAFF.

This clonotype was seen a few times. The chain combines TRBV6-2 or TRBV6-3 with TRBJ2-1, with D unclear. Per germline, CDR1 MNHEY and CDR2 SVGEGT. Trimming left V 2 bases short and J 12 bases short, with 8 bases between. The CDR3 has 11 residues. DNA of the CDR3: TGTGCCAGCAGTTACACGTCGGGGCAGTTCTTC. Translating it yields CASSYTSGQFF.

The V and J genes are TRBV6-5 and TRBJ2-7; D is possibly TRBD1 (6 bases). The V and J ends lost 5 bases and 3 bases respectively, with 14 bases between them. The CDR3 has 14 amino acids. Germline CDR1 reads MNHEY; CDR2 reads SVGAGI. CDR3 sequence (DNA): TGTGCCAGCAGTCCTCAGACAGGATACTACGAGCAGTACTTC. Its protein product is CASSPQTGYYEQYF.

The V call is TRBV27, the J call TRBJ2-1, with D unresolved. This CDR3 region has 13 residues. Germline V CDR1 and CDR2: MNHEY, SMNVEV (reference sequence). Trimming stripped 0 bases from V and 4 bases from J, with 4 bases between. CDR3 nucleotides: TGTGCCAGCAGTTTATCCAGATACAATGAGCAGTTCTTC. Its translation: CASSLSRYNEQFF.

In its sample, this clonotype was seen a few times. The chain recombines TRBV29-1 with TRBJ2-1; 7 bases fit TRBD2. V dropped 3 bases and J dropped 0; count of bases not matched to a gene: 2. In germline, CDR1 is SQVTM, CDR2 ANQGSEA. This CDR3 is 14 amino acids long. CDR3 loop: CSVDGGSSYNEQFF. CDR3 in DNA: TGCAGCGTTGATGGCGGGAGCTCCTACAATGAGCAGTTCTTC.

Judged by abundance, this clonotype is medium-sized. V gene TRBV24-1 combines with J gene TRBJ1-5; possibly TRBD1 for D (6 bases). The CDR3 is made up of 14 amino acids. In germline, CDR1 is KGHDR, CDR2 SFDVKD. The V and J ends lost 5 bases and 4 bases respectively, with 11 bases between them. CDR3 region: CATSGPQGNQPQHF. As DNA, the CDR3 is TGTGCCACCAGTGGACCCCAGGGGAATCAGCCCCAGCATTTT.

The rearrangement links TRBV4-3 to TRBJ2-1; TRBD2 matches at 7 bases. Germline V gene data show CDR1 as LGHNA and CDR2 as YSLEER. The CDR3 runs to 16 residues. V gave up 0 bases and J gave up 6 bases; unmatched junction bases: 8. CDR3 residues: CASSQDPTGGANEQFF. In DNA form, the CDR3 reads TGCGCCAGCAGCCAAGATCCCACGGGAGGCGCCAATGAGCAGTTCTTC.

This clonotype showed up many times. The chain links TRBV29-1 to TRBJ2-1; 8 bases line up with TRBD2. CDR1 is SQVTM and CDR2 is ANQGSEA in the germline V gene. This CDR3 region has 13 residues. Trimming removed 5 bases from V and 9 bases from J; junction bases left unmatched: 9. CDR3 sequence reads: CSVRVSGTGEQFF. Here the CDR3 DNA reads TGCAGCGTTCGGGTTAGCGGGACGGGTGAGCAGTTCTTC.

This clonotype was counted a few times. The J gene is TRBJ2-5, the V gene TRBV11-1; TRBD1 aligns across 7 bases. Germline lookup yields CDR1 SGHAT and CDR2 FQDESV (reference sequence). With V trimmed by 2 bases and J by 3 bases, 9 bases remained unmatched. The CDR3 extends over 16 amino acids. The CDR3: CASSLTQQGTEETQYF. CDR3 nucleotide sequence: TGTGCCAGCAGCTTAACTCAGCAGGGGACAGAAGAGACCCAGTACTTC.

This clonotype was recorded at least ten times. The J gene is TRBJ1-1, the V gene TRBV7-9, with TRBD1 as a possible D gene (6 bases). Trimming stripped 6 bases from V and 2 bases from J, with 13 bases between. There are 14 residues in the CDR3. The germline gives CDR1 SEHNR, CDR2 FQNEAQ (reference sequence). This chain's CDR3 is CASRSPGDNTEAFF. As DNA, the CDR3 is TGTGCCAGCAGGTCTCCAGGGGACAACACTGAAGCTTTCTTT.

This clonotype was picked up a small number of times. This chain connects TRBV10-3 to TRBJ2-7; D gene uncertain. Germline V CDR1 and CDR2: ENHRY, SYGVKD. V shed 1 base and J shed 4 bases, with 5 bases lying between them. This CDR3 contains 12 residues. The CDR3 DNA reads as TGTGCCATCAGTGAGTTTTGGTACGAGCAGTACTTC. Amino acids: CAISEFWYEQYF.

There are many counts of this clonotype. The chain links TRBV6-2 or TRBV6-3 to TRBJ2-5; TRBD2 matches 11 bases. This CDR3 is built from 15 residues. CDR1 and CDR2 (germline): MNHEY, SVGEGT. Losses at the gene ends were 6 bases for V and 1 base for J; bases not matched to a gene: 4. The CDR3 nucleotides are TGTGCCAGCAGCAAGGGACTAGCGGTCCAAGAGACCCAGTACTTC. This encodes CASSKGLAVQETQYF.

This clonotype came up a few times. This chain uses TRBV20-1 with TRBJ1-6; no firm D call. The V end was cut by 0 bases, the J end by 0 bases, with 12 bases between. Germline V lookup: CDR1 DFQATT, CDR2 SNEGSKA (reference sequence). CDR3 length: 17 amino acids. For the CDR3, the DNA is TGCAGTGCTAGAGATTCCGGACGGAGCTCCTATAATTCACCCCTCCACTTT. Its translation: CSARDSGRSSYNSPLHF.

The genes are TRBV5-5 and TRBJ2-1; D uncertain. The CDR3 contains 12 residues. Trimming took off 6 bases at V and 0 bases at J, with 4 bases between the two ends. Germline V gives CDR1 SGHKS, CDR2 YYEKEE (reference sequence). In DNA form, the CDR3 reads TGTGCCAGCACTCTCTCCTACAATGAGCAGTTCTTC. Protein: CASTLSYNEQFF.

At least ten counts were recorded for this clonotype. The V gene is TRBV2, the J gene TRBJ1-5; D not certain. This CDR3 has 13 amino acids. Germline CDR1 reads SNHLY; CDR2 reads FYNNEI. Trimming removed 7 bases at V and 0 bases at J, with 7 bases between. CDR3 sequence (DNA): TGTGCCAGCAAAGTATATAGCAATCAGCCCCAGCATTTT. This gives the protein CASKVYSNQPQHF. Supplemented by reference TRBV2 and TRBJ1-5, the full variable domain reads EPEVTQTPSHQVTQMGQEVILRCVPISNHLYFYWYRQILGQKVEFLVSFYNNEISEKSEIFDDQFSVERPDGSNFTLKIRSTKLEDSAMYFCASKVYSNQPQHFGDGTRLSIL.

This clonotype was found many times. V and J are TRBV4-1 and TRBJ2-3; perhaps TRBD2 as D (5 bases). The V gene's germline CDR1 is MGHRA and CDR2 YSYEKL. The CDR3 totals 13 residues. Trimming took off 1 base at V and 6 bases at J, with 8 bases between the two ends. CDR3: CASSQGTGDTQYF. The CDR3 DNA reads TGCGCCAGCAGCCAAGGGACGGGGGATACGCAGTATTTT.

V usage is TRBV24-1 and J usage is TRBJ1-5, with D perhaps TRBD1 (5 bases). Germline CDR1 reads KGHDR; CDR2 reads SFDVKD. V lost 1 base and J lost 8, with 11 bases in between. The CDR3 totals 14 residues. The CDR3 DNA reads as TGTGCCACCAGTGATTTCGGTAAAGGGGAGCCCCAGCATTTT. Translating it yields CATSDFGKGEPQHF.

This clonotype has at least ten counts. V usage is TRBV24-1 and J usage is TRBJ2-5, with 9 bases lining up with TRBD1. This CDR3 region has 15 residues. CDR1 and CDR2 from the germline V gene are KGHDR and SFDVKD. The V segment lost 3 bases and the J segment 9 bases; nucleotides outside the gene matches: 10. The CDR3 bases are TGTGCCACCAGTGATCGGGACAGGGTGGAAGGGGCCCAGTACTTC. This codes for CATSDRDRVEGAQYF.

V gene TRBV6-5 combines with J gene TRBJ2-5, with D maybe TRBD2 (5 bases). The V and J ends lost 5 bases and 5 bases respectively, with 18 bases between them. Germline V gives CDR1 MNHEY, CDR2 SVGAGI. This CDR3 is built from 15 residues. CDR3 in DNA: TGTGCCAGCAGTGACGGACTGCACCCGGGGGAGACCCAGTACTTC. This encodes CASSDGLHPGETQYF.

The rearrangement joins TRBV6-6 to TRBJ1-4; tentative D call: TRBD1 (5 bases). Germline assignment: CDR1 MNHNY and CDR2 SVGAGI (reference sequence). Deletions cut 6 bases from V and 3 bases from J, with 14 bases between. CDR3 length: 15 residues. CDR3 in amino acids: CASSLRGSPNEKLFF. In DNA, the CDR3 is TGTGCCAGCAGCCTGAGGGGATCCCCTAATGAAAAACTGTTTTTT.

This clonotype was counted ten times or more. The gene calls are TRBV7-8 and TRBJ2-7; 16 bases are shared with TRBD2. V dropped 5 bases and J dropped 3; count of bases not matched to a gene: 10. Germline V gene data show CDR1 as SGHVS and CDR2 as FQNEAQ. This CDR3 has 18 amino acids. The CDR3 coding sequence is TGTGCCAGCAGCCCGGGACTAGCGGGAGGGCCCAACTACTACGAGCAGTACTTC. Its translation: CASSPGLAGGPNYYEQYF.

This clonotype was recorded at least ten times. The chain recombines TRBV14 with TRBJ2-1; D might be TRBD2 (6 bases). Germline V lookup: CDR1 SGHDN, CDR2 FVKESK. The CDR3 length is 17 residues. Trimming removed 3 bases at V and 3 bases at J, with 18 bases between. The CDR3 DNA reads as TGTGCCAGCAGCCACCAAGAACATCTAGCGCTCTACAATGAGCAGTTCTTC. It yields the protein CASSHQEHLALYNEQFF.

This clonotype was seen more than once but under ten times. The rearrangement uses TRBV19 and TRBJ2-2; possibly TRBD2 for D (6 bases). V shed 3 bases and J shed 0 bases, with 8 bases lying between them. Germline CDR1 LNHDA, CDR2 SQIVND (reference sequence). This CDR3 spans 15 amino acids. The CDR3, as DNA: TGTGCCAGTAGTATCGGGGGATCGAACACCGGGGAGCTGTTTTTT. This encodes CASSIGGSNTGELFF.